The clone carrying this T cell receptor beta chain was seen at least ten times. The CDR3 runs to 15 residues. Germline V lookup: CDR1 SGHTA, CDR2 FQGNSA. Deletions cut 0 bases from V and 2 bases from J, with 9 bases between. TCRdb re-analysed the RACE reads in MiXCR, keeping a single row per CDR3 protein. The sample shows around 160,000 distinct CDR3 sequences, about 15% of them seen only once. The sample originates from a study of human T cells and chemical hapten exposure. Turning to the study itself: Throughout a study of approximately 25 weeks, patients underwent weekly scalp administration of diphenylcyclopropenone doses. Minor pooled library volume differences mainly drove per-sample TCR yield variation.

Time point indicated: patch test 1, 2 weeks after DPC sensitization. The treatment is: therapeutic diphenylcyclopropenone sensitization with weekly scalp DPC. Donation of samples came from alopecia patients who were 18 to 70 years old and suitable for DPC. The TCR sequence derives from a woman younger than 45 with alopecia areata. Some clones in this sample may be carry-over from other donors' samples. V is TRBV7-2 and J is TRBJ2-3, with D possibly being TRBD2 (6 bases). The sample in question was whole blood, obtained in connection with sensitization to the hapten diphenylcyclopropenone (DPC). CDR3 in amino acids: CASSLAVADTDTQYF. Written as DNA, the CDR3 is TGTGCCAGCAGCTTAGCTGTAGCGGACACAGATACGCAGTATTTT.